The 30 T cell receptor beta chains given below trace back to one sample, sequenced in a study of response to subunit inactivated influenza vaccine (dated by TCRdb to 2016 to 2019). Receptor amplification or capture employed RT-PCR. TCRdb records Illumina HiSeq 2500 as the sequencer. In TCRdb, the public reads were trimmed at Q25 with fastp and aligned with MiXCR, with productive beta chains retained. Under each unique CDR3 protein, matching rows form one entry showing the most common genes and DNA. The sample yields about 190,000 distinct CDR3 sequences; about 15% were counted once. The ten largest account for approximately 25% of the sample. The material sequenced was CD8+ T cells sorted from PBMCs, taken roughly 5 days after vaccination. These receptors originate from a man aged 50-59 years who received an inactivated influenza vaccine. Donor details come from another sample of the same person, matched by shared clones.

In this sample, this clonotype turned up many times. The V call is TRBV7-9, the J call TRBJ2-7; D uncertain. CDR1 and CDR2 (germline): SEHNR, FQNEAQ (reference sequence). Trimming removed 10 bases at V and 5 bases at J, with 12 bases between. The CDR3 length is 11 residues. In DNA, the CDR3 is TGTGCCACCGGGTCGGACGACGAGCAGTACTTC. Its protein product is CATGSDDEQYF. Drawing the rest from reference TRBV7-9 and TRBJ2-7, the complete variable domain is DTGVSQNPRHKITKRGQNVTFRCDPISEHNRLYWYRQTLGQGPEFLTYFQNEAQLEKSRLLSDRFSAERPKGSFSTLEIQRTEQGDSAMYLCATGSDDEQYFGPGTRLTVT.

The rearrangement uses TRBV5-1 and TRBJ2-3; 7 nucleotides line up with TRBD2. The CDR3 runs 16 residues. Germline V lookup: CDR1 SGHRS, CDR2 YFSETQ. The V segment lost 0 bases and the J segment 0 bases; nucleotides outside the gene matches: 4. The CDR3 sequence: CASSLDMGLSTDTQYF. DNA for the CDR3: TGCGCCAGCAGCTTGGATATGGGACTAAGCACAGATACGCAGTATTTT.

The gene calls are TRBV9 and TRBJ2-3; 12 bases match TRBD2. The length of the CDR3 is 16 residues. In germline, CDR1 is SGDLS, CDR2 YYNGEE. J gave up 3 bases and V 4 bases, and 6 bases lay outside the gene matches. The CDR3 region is CASSPRLAGVTDTQYF. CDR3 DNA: TGTGCCAGCAGCCCGAGACTAGCGGGGGTAACAGATACGCAGTATTTT.

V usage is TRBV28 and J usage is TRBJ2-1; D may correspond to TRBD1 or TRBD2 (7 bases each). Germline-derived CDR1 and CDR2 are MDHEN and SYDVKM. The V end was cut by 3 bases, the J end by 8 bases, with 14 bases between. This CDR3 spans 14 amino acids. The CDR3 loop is CASSFLTGRDEQFF. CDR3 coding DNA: TGTGCCAGCAGTTTTCTGACAGGGAGGGATGAGCAGTTCTTC.

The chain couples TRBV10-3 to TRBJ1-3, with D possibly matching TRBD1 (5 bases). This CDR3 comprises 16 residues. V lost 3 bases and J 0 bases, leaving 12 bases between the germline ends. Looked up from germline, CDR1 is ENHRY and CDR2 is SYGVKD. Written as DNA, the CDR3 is TGTGCCATCAGTGATGCCGGGACCCTCTCTGGAAACACCATATATTTT. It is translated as CAISDAGTLSGNTIYF.

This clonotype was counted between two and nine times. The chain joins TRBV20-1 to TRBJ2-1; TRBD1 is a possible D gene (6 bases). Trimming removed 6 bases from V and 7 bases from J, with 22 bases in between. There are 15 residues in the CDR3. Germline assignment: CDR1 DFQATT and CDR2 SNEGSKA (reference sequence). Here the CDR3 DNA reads TGCAGTGCCTTTACCCCGGGACACATAGGGAATGAGCAGTTCTTC. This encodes CSAFTPGHIGNEQFF.

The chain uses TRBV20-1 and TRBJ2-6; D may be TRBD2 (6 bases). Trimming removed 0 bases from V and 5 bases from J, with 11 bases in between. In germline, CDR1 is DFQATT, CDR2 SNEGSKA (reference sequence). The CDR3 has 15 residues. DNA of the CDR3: TGCAGTGCTAGAGATCTGGCGGGGAGGGCCAACGTCCTGACTTTC. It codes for CSARDLAGRANVLTF.

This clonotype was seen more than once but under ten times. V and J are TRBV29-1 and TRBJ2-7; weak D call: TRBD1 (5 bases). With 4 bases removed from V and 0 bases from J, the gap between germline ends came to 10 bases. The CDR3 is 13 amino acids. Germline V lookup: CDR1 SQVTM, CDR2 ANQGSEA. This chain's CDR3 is CSVATGISYEQYF. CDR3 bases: TGCAGCGTTGCCACAGGTATCTCCTACGAGCAGTACTTC.

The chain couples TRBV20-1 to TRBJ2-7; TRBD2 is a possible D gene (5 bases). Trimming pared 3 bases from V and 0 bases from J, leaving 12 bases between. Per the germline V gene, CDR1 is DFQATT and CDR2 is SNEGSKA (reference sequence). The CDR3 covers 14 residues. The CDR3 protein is CSAREDYSSYEQYF. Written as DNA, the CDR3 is TGCAGTGCTAGGGAAGACTACTCCTCCTACGAGCAGTACTTC.

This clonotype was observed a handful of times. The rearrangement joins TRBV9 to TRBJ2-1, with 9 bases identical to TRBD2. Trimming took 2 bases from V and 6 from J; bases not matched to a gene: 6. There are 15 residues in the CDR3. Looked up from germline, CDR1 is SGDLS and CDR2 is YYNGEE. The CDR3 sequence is CASSVAGGQGNEQFF. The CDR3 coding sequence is TGTGCCAGCAGCGTCGCGGGAGGGCAGGGCAATGAGCAGTTCTTC. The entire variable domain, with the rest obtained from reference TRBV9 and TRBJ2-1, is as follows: DSGVTQTPKHLITATGQRVTLRCSPRSGDLSVYWYQQSLDQGLQFLIQYYNGEERAKGNILERFSAQQFPDLHSELNLSSLELGDSALYFCASSVAGGQGNEQFFGPGTRLTVL.

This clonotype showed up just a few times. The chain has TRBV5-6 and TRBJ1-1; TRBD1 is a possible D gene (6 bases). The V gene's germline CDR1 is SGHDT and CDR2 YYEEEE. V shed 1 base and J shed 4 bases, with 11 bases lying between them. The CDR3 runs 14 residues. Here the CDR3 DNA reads TGTGCCAGCAGCTTGATAGGGGGACCCACTGAAGCTTTCTTT. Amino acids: CASSLIGGPTEAFF.

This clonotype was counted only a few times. The CDR3 DNA reads TGTGCCAGCAGTTTCCTGGGACTAGGAATCTACAATGAGCAGTTCTTC. Translating gives CASSFLGLGIYNEQFF. The rearrangement joins TRBV28 to TRBJ2-1; 8 nucleotides agree with TRBD2. CDR3 length: 16 residues. CDR1 is MDHEN and CDR2 is SYDVKM in the germline V gene. Trimming removed 3 bases from V and 3 bases from J; junction bases left unmatched: 7. Combining the CDR3 with reference TRBV28 and TRBJ2-1 gives the whole variable domain DVKVTQSSRYLVKRTGEKVFLECVQDMDHENMFWYRQDPGLGLRLIYFSYDVKMKEKGDIPEGYSVSREKKERFSLILESASTNQTSMYLCASSFLGLGIYNEQFFGPGTRLTVL.

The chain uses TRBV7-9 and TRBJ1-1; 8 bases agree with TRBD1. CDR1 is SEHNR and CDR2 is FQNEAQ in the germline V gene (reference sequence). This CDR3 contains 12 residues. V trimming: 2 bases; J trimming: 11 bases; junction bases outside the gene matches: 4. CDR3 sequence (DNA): TGTGCCAGCAGCTTACCGGGACAGGCTGCTTTCTTT. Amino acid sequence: CASSLPGQAAFF.

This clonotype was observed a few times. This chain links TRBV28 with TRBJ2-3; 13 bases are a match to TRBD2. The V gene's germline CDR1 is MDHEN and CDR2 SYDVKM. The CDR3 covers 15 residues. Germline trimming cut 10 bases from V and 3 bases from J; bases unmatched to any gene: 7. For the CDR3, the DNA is TGTGCCACCTGCCGGACTAGCGGGAGAACAGATACGCAGTATTTT. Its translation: CATCRTSGRTDTQYF.

The CDR3 sequence is CASSEARGPYNEQFF. CDR3 nucleotide sequence: TGTGCCAGCAGTGAAGCGAGGGGTCCCTACAATGAGCAGTTCTTC. This chain links TRBV6-1 with TRBJ2-1, with D tentatively TRBD1 or TRBD2 (5 bases each). Trimming took off 0 bases at V and 2 bases at J, with 8 bases between the two ends. Germline lookup yields CDR1 MNHNS and CDR2 SASEGT. CDR3 length: 15 amino acids.

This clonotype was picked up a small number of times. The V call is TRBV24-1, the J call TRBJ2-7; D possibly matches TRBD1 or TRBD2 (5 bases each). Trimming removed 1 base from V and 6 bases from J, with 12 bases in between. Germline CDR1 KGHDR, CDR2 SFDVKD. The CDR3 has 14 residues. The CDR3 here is CATSDFRQGAEQYF. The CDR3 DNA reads TGTGCCACCAGTGATTTTCGGCAGGGAGCCGAGCAGTACTTC.

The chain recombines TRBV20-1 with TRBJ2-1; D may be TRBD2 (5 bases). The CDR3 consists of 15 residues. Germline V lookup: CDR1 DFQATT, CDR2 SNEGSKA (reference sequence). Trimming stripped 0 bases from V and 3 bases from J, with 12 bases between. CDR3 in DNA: TGCAGTGCTAGAGATGGCGGGTATTACTACAATGAGCAGTTCTTC. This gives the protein CSARDGGYYYNEQFF.

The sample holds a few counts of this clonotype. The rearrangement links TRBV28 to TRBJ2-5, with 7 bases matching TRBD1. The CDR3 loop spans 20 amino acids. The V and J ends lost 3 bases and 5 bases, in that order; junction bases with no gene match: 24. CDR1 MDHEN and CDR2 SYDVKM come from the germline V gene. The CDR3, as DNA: TGTGCCAGCAGTTTTCCGGCTTTATGGGATACAGGGGACGTACGGGAGACCCAGTACTTC. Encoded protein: CASSFPALWDTGDVRETQYF.

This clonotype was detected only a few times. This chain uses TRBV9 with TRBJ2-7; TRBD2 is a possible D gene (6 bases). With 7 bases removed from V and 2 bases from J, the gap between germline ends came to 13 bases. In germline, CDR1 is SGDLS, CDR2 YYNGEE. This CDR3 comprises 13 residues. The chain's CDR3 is CASDGSRAYEQYF. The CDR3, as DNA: TGTGCCAGCGACGGGAGTCGGGCCTACGAGCAGTACTTC.

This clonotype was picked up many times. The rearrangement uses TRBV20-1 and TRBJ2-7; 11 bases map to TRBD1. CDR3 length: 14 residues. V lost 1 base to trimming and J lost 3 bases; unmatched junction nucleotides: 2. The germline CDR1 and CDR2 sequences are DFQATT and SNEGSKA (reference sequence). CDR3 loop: CSARGTGGVYEQYF. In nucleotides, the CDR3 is TGCAGTGCTAGAGGGACAGGGGGCGTCTACGAGCAGTACTTC.

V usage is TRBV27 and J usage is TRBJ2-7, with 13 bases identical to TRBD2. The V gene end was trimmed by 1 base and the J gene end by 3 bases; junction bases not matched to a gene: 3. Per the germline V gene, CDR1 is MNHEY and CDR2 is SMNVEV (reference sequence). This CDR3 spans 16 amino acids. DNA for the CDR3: TGTGCCAGCAGTTTATTACTAGCGGGAGGGTTCTACGAGCAGTACTTC. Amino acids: CASSLLLAGGFYEQYF.

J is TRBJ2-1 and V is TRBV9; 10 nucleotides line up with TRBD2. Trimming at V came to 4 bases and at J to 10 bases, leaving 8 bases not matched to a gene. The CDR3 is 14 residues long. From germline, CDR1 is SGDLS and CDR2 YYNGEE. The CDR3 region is CASSPSGGASEQFF. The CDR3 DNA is TGTGCCAGCAGCCCCAGCGGGGGGGCCTCGGAGCAGTTCTTC.

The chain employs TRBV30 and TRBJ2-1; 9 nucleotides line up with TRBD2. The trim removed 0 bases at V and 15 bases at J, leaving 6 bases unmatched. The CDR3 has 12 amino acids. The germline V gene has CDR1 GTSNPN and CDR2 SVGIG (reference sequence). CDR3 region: CAWSVLAGPGFF. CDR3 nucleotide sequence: TGTGCCTGGAGTGTACTAGCGGGCCCTGGGTTCTTC. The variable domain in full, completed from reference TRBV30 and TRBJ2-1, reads SQTIHQWPATLVQPVGSPLSLECTVEGTSNPNLYWYRQAAGRGLQLLFYSVGIGQISSEVPQNLSASRPQDRQFILSSKKLLLSDSGFYLCAWSVLAGPGFFGPGTRLTVL.

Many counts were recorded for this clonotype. This CDR3 is CASRGSYNEQFF. CDR3 coding DNA: TGTGCCAGCAGGGGCTCCTACAATGAGCAGTTCTTC. The chain has TRBV12-3 or TRBV12-4 and TRBJ2-1; D gene ambiguous. The CDR3 extends over 12 amino acids. Trimming cost V 6 bases and J 0 bases, with 3 bases left between them.

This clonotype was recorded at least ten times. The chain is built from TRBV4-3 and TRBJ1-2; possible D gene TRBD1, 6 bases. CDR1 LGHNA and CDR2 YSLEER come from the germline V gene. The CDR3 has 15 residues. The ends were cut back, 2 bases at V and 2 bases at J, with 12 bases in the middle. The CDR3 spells CASSQQQGPNYGYTF. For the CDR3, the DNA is TGCGCCAGCAGCCAACAACAGGGTCCCAACTATGGCTACACCTTC.

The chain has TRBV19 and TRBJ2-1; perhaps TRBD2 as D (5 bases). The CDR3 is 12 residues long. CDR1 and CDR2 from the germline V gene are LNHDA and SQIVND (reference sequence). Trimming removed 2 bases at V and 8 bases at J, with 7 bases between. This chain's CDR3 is CASSIMGDEQFF. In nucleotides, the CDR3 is TGTGCCAGTAGTATAATGGGAGATGAGCAGTTCTTC.

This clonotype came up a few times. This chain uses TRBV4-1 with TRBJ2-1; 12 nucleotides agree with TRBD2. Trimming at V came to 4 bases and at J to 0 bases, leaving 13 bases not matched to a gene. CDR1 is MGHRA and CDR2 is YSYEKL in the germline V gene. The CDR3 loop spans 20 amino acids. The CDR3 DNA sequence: TGCGCCAGCAGCCCGCTAGCGGGAGGGTTAACCCTATCCTCCTACAATGAGCAGTTCTTC. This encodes CASSPLAGGLTLSSYNEQFF.

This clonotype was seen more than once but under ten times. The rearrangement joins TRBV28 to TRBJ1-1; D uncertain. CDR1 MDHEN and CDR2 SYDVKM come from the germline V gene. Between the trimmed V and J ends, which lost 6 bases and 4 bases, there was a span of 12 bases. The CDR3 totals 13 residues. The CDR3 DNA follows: TGTGCCAGCAGGGCAGTACACACCACTGAAGCTTTCTTT. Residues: CASRAVHTTEAFF. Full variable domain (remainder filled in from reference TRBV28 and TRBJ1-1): DVKVTQSSRYLVKRTGEKVFLECVQDMDHENMFWYRQDPGLGLRLIYFSYDVKMKEKGDIPEGYSVSREKKERFSLILESASTNQTSMYLCASRAVHTTEAFFGQGTRLTVV.

The CDR3 region has the DNA TGTGCCAGCAGCCAAGAGGGAACGGGCACTGAAGCTTTCTTT. Translating it yields CASSQEGTGTEAFF. The chain couples TRBV4-2 to TRBJ1-1; no clear D gene. The germline gives CDR1 LGHNA, CDR2 YNFKEQ. This CDR3 is 14 amino acids long. The germline V and J ends were trimmed by 0 bases and 4 bases, with 9 bases remaining between them.

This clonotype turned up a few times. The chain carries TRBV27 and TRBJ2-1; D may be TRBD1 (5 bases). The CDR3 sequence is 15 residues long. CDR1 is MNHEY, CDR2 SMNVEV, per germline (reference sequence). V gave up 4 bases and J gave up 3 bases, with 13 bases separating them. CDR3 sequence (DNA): TGTGCCAGCAGTTATATCAGGGCGGTCTACAATGAGCAGTTCTTC. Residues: CASSYIRAVYNEQFF.